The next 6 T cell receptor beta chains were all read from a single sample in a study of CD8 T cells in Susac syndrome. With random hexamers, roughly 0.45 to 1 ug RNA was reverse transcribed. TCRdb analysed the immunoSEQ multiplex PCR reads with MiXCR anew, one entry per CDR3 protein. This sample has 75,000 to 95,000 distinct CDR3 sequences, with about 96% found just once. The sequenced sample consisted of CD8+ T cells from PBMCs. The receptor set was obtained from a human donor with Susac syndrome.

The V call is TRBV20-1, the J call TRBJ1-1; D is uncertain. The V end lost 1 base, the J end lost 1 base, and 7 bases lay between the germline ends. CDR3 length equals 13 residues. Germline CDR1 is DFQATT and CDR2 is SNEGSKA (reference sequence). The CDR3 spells CSARVPGNTEAFF. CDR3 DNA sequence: TGCAGTGCTAGAGTTCCGGGGAACACTGAAGCTTTCTTT.

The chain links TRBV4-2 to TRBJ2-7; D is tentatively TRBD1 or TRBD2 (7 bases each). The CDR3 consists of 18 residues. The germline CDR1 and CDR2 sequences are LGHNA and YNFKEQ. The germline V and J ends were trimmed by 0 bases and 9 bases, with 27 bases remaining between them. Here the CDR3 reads CASSQEGLRPGGVFRQYF. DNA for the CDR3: TGTGCCAGCAGCCAAGAAGGGCTTCGGCCAGGGGGGGTCTTTCGGCAGTACTTC.

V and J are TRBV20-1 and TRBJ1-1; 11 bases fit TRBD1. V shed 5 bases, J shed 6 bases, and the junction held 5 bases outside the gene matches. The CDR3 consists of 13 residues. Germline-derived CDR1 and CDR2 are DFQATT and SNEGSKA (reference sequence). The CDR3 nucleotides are TGCAGTGCTCCTGGACAGGGGGCATCTGAAGCTTTCTTT. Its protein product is CSAPGQGASEAFF.

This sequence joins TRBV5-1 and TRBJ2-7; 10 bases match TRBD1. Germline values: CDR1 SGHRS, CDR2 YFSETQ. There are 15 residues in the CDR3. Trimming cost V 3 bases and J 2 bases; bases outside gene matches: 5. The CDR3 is CASSSPDRGTYEQYF. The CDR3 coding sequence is TGCGCCAGCAGCTCCCCGGACAGGGGGACCTACGAGCAGTACTTC.

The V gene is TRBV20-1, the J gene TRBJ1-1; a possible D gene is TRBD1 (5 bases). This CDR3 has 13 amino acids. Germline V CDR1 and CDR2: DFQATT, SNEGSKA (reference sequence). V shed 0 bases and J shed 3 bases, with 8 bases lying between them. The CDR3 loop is CSARDREDTEAFF. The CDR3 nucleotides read TGCAGTGCTAGAGACAGGGAGGACACTGAAGCTTTCTTT.

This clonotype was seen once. This chain's CDR3 is CASAPGTYGYTF. CDR3 sequence (DNA): TGTGCCAGCGCGCCGGGAACCTATGGCTACACCTTC. The genes are TRBV2 and TRBJ1-2; no firm D call. V was cut by 8 bases and J by 4 bases, with 11 bases left in between. Germline CDR1 and CDR2: SNHLY and FYNNEI. The CDR3 is 12 residues long. Full variable domain (rest looked up from reference TRBV2 and TRBJ1-2): EPEVTQTPSHQVTQMGQEVILRCVPISNHLYFYWYRQILGQKVEFLVSFYNNEISEKSEIFDDQFSVERPDGSNFTLKIRSTKLEDSAMYFCASAPGTYGYTFGSGTRLTVV.